The following is a T cell receptor (beta chain) sequence with its context. This clonotype is medium-sized (0.01 to 0.1%) in terms of sample share. Which antigen it targets is not known. Per-base quality was not reported, and no clone a single base away is much larger than it. Instrument used: Illumina MiSeq. TCRdb took the public reads, trimmed them with fastp at Q25, ran MiXCR for clone calling and kept in-frame beta chains. Each record represents a unique CDR3 protein, reported with the most common genes and DNA among its rows. The sample table lists some 1,900 distinct CDR3 sequences, around 8% of them with a count of one. The top ten clonotypes cover approximately 12% of the sample. CDR1 and CDR2 were assigned from the germline V gene as MDHEN and SYDVKM. The germline ends are 14 bases apart after V is trimmed by 7 bases and J by 2 bases. There are 14 amino acids in the CDR3, from cysteine to phenylalanine inclusive. Left in the record is the CDR3 DNA by itself, 42 bases read in frame from the first base.

This specimen belongs to a study. This sequence was found in a human donor with rheumatoid arthritis. Sample: CD4+ T cells from peripheral blood. The rearranged segments are TRBV28 and TRBJ2-5; TRBD2 might be the D gene, on 5 matching bases. This receptor carries the CDR3 CASNEGANQETQYF. Read as DNA, the sequence is TGTGCCAGCAATGAGGGCGCGAATCAAGAGACCCAGTACTTC.